What follows are 6 T cell receptor beta chains derived from one specimen sequenced in a study of shared clonotypes between healthy human individuals. The assay was immunoSEQ multiplex PCR, and TCRdb's table has in-frame clones only and misses some. The repertoire has around 1,100,000 clones, around three quarters of them found once; the top ten carry 0.89%. Specimen: memory CD4+ T cells from PBMCs. The subset denotes: CD45RA-negative fraction. The receptors were gathered from a man aged 18 to 29 in good health. Some clones in this sample may be carry-over from other donors' samples.

V usage is TRBV9 and J usage is TRBJ1-1; D not resolved. V was trimmed by 0 bases and J by 0 bases, leaving 6 bases between them. Germline V gene lookup returns CDR1 SGDLS and CDR2 YYNGEE. This CDR3 has 14 residues. CDR3 DNA: TGTGCCAGCAGCGTAGGATTGGTGAACACTGAAGCTTTCTTT. The encoded protein is CASSVGLVNTEAFF.

The chain has TRBV28 and TRBJ1-1; the D is unclear. Germline V lookup: CDR1 MDHEN, CDR2 SYDVKM. The CDR3 has 12 residues. Deletions cut 4 bases from V and 11 bases from J, with 14 bases between. The CDR3 bases are TGTGCCAGCAGTTATCCCCTAATTGGCGCTTTCTTT. Residues: CASSYPLIGAFF.

The sample holds one count of this clone. It may be a read error: a sequence one base away is much more abundant. Other DNA sequences from this sample encode an identical CDR3 as well. The chain is built from TRBV6-6 and TRBJ2-5, with D hard to call. This CDR3 has 11 residues. V gave up 6 bases and J gave up 5 bases, with 7 bases separating them. Germline V lookup: CDR1 MNHNY, CDR2 SVGAGI (reference sequence). CDR3 loop: CASSYGETQYF. The CDR3 bases are TGTGCCAGCAGCTACGGCGAGACCCAGTACTTC.

This chain uses TRBV6-1 with TRBJ2-2; D not resolved. With 5 bases removed from V and 7 bases from J, the gap between germline ends came to 14 bases. Germline CDR1 reads MNHNS; CDR2 reads SASEGT. This CDR3 has 14 residues. The CDR3 is CASSRSEYLGELFF. The CDR3 DNA follows: TGTGCCAGCAGTCGGTCTGAGTATCTCGGGGAGCTGTTTTTT.

Points on this clone: The identical CDR3 is also encoded by other nucleotide sequences in the sample. The gene calls are TRBV30 and TRBJ1-3; D remains ambiguous. The CDR3 loop spans 13 amino acids. Per germline, CDR1 GTSNPN and CDR2 SVGIG (reference sequence). V lost 4 bases to trimming and J lost 1 base, with 8 bases between them. CDR3 region: CAWTETSGNTIYF. The CDR3, as DNA: TGTGCCTGGACTGAGACTTCTGGAAACACCATATATTTT.

V and J are TRBV2 and TRBJ2-2; possibly TRBD1 for D (5 bases). Trimming stripped 7 bases from V and 1 base from J, with 13 bases between. The germline gives CDR1 SNHLY, CDR2 FYNNEI. The CDR3 extends over 15 amino acids. The DNA for the CDR3 is TGTGCCAGCATGGCCTTCCAGGGGAACACCGGGGAGCTGTTTTTT. Protein sequence: CASMAFQGNTGELFF.